The 15 T cell receptor beta chains listed next were all sequenced from one sample in a study of OX40 agonist ivuxolimab in advanced cancers. Using immunoSEQ multiplex PCR, the repertoire was profiled, and TCRdb retains in-frame clones only, with some absent. This table has approximately 20,000 clones, roughly nine tenths appearing once. Sequenced here: CD4+ or CD8+ T cells sorted from blood, sampled in a trial of the OX40 agonist ivuxolimab. The source of these receptors is an adult with an advanced solid tumor such as melanoma, head and neck, liver or kidney cancer.

This chain joins TRBV19 and TRBJ1-3; D not certain. The CDR3 is 13 amino acids. The germline V and J ends were trimmed by 7 bases and 7 bases, with 14 bases remaining between them. Germline V gives CDR1 LNHDA, CDR2 SQIVND (reference sequence). DNA for the CDR3: TGTGCCAGTAATTGGGGTGGAGGCAACACCATATATTTT. Residues: CASNWGGGNTIYF.

This clone was seen a handful of times. The chain recombines TRBV7-2 with TRBJ1-2; D call uncertain. The V end was cut by 3 bases, the J end by 4 bases, with 9 bases between. The germline gives CDR1 SGHTA, CDR2 FQGNSA. The CDR3 length is 13 residues. For the CDR3, the DNA is TGTGCCAGCAGCTTTCCAGCCCGCTATGGCTACACCTTC. It yields the protein CASSFPARYGYTF. Variable domain in full (rest from reference TRBV7-2 and TRBJ1-2): GAGVSQSPSNKVTEKGKDVELRCDPISGHTALYWYRQSLGQGLEFLIYFQGNSAPDKSGLPSDRFSAERTGGSVSTLTIQRTQQEDSAVYLCASSFPARYGYTFGSGTRLTVV.

The chain has TRBV4-3 and TRBJ1-1, with D perhaps TRBD1 (5 bases). Trimming stripped 0 bases from V and 9 bases from J, with 14 bases between. Germline-derived CDR1 and CDR2 are LGHNA and YSLEER. The CDR3 is 14 residues long. The CDR3 loop reads CASSQERGEGKAFF. The CDR3 DNA follows: TGCGCCAGCAGCCAAGAAAGAGGCGAGGGGAAAGCTTTCTTT.

V and J are TRBV5-6 and TRBJ2-1; D call uncertain. V lost 5 bases to trimming and J lost 2 bases, with 17 bases between them. The CDR3 is 16 residues long. The germline V gene has CDR1 SGHDT and CDR2 YYEEEE. The CDR3, as DNA: TGTGCCAGCAGTTTTCGAAGGGCAGGTACCTACAATGAGCAGTTCTTC. Translated, it gives CASSFRRAGTYNEQFF.

This clone has just one count. The chain has TRBV5-1 and TRBJ2-2, with D perhaps matching TRBD2 (5 bases). V dropped 3 bases and J dropped 6 bases, with 21 bases sitting between them. Looked up from germline, CDR1 is SGHRS and CDR2 is YFSETQ. CDR3 size: 17 residues. The chain's CDR3 is CASSSSGPTHGAGELFF. In DNA form, the CDR3 reads TGCGCCAGCAGCTCCTCAGGACCAACCCACGGGGCCGGGGAGCTGTTTTTT.

The rearrangement joins TRBV5-1 to TRBJ1-3; D perhaps matches TRBD1 (6 bases). Germline V CDR1 and CDR2: SGHRS, YFSETQ. Trimming removed 4 bases from V and 2 bases from J, with 13 bases in between. The CDR3 consists of 15 residues. CDR3 in amino acids: CASSTGHAAGNTIYF. For the CDR3, the DNA is TGCGCCAGCAGCACGGGACACGCCGCTGGAAACACCATATATTTT.

The genes are TRBV6-5 and TRBJ1-1; D call uncertain. Germline CDR1 is MNHEY and CDR2 is SVGAGI. Trimming pared 6 bases from V and 10 bases from J, leaving 15 bases between. This CDR3 spans 12 amino acids. Written as DNA, the CDR3 is TGTGCCAGCAGCGTCGAGGGAGTGGGAGCTTTCTTT. Its translation is CASSVEGVGAFF.

This rearrangement joins TRBV7-2 to TRBJ2-7; no definite D call. The CDR3 covers 13 residues. Trimming stripped 2 bases from V and 7 bases from J, with 12 bases between. Looked up from germline, CDR1 is SGHTA and CDR2 is FQGNSA. The CDR3 spells CASSLQPLGEQYF. In nucleotides, the CDR3 is TGTGCCAGCAGCTTACAGCCGTTGGGGGAGCAGTACTTC. Supplemented by reference TRBV7-2 and TRBJ2-7, the full variable domain reads GAGVSQSPSNKVTEKGKDVELRCDPISGHTALYWYRQSLGQGLEFLIYFQGNSAPDKSGLPSDRFSAERTGGSVSTLTIQRTQQEDSAVYLCASSLQPLGEQYFGPGTRLTVT.

V gene TRBV2 combines with J gene TRBJ2-3; D gene uncertain. The CDR3 is 11 residues long. V shed 6 bases and J shed 5 bases, with 6 bases lying between them. The germline gives CDR1 SNHLY, CDR2 FYNNEI. CDR3 loop: CASRARDTQYF. CDR3 nucleotides: TGTGCCAGCAGGGCTAGAGATACGCAGTATTTT.

This CDR3 reads CASSPFSGGAETQYF. Written as DNA, the CDR3 is TGTGCCAGCAGTCCGTTTAGCGGGGGAGCCGAGACCCAGTACTTC. The V call is TRBV2, the J call TRBJ2-5; 9 bases are shared with TRBD2. The CDR3 covers 15 residues. The V segment lost 5 bases and the J segment 5 bases; nucleotides outside the gene matches: 9. The V gene's germline CDR1 is SNHLY and CDR2 FYNNEI. Full variable domain (missing parts from reference TRBV2 and TRBJ2-5): EPEVTQTPSHQVTQMGQEVILRCVPISNHLYFYWYRQILGQKVEFLVSFYNNEISEKSEIFDDQFSVERPDGSNFTLKIRSTKLEDSAMYFCASSPFSGGAETQYFGPGTRLLVL.

This clone was recorded only once. The V and J genes are TRBV5-1 and TRBJ2-5; a possible D gene is TRBD2 (6 bases). Germline values: CDR1 SGHRS, CDR2 YFSETQ. Trimming took off 4 bases at V and 5 bases at J, with 18 bases between the two ends. CDR3 length equals 15 residues. The chain's CDR3 is CASSPFMGGGETQYF. The CDR3 region has the DNA TGCGCCAGCAGCCCCTTCATGGGCGGAGGGGAGACCCAGTACTTC.

This chain uses TRBV5-5 with TRBJ1-1; no definite D call. The CDR3 has 13 amino acids. V dropped 4 bases and J dropped 1 base, with 8 bases sitting between them. The germline V gene encodes CDR1 SGHKS and CDR2 YYEKEE (reference sequence). The CDR3 DNA follows: TGTGCCAGCAGCCGGATAACGAACACTGAAGCTTTCTTT. It yields the protein CASSRITNTEAFF.

The chain recombines TRBV5-1 with TRBJ2-7; 9 bases map to TRBD1. The germline gives CDR1 SGHRS, CDR2 YFSETQ. V gave up 4 bases and J gave up 7 bases; unmatched junction bases: 6. The CDR3 length is 13 residues. CDR3 coding DNA: TGCGCCAGCAGCATACAGGGGGCACGGGAGCAGTACTTC. It encodes CASSIQGAREQYF.

This chain links TRBV29-1 with TRBJ1-2; 10 nucleotides align to TRBD1. Germline V gene data show CDR1 as SQVTM and CDR2 as ANQGSEA. Trimming cost V 8 bases and J 7 bases; bases outside gene matches: 10. The CDR3 is 13 residues long. The CDR3 protein is CSTPGQGISGYTF. The CDR3 region has the DNA TGCAGCACTCCGGGACAGGGGATATCTGGCTACACCTTC.

Of note for this clone: At one boundary the junction diverges from the germline segment, which might be a read error. The V call is TRBV7-7, the J call TRBJ2-7; D tentatively fits TRBD1 or TRBD2 (5 bases each). CDR3 length: 13 amino acids. Germline V gene lookup returns CDR1 SSHAT and CDR2 FNYEAQ (reference sequence). For the CDR3, the DNA is TGTGCTAGCAGCTCGAAACAGGACTCCGAGCAGTACTTC. Translation gives CASSSKQDSEQYF.